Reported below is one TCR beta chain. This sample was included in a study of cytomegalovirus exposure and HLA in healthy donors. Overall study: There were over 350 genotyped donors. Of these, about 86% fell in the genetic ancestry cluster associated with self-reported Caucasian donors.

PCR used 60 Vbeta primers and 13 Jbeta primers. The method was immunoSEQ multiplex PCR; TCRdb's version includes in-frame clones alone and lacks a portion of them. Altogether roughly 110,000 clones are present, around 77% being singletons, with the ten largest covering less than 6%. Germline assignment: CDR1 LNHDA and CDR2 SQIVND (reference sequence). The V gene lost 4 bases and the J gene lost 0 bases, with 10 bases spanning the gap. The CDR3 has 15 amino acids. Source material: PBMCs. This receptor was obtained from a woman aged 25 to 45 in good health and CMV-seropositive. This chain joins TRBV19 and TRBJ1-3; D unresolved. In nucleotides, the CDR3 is TGTGCCAGTAGTAACGTCGGGAGCTCTGGAAACACCATATATTTT. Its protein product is CASSNVGSSGNTIYF. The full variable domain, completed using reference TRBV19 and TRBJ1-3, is DGGITQSPKYLFRKEGQNVTLSCEQNLNHDAMYWYRQDPGQGLRLIYYSQIVNDFQKGDIAEGYSVSREKKESFPLTVTSAQKNPTAFYLCASSNVGSSGNTIYFGEGSWLTVV.